A single sample gave rise to the 25 T cell receptor beta chains below, sequenced in a study of response to subunit inactivated influenza vaccine. MiXCR was run by TCRdb on the RT-PCR reads, yielding one entry per CDR3 protein. The sample holds roughly 620,000 distinct CDR3 sequences, 10% to 12% seen once. These data were also reused for a study on T cells expressing NK-cell markers. From that paper: Making the TCR beta cDNA relied on 5'RACE template switching with UMIs.

Material: PBMCs from blood, obtained on the day of vaccination. The source of these receptors is a man aged 45-60 years who received an inactivated influenza vaccine.

This clonotype was picked up a small number of times. The rearrangement links TRBV14 to TRBJ2-1; D call uncertain. Deletions cut 4 bases from V and 5 bases from J, with 12 bases between. Germline CDR1 reads SGHDN; CDR2 reads FVKESK. There are 14 residues in the CDR3. CDR3 sequence reads: CASSRALAHNEQFF. CDR3 coding DNA: TGTGCCAGCAGCCGCGCCTTGGCCCACAATGAGCAGTTCTTC.

This rearrangement joins TRBV12-3 or TRBV12-4 to TRBJ2-5; TRBD1 aligns across 7 bases. V lost 8 bases, J lost 6 bases, and 21 bases stayed unmatched. The CDR3 sequence is 17 residues long. The CDR3 DNA reads as TGTGCCAGCGCTTCACCCGGAAATACAGGGGCTAGAAAGACCCAGTACTTC. It encodes CASASPGNTGARKTQYF.

This clonotype has more than one count but fewer than ten. The chain carries TRBV11-3 and TRBJ2-3; D remains ambiguous. V dropped 4 bases and J dropped 4 bases, with 9 bases sitting between them. Looked up from germline, CDR1 is SGHNT and CDR2 is YENEEA. CDR3 length equals 13 residues. CDR3 bases: TGTGCCAGCAGCTCCCCCCCGGCAGATACGCAGTATTTT. It yields the protein CASSSPPADTQYF.

This chain connects TRBV9 to TRBJ2-5, with 9 bases fitting TRBD1. Unmatched junction bases numbered 12, after V lost 4 bases and J lost 5 bases. The CDR3 length is 16 residues. Looked up from germline, CDR1 is SGDLS and CDR2 is YYNGEE. CDR3 protein: CASSPGTGLKSETQYF. CDR3 in DNA: TGTGCCAGCAGCCCCGGGACAGGGTTGAAGTCGGAGACCCAGTACTTC.

This clonotype was picked up a small number of times. The rearrangement links TRBV27 to TRBJ2-3; TRBD2 is a possible D gene (6 bases). Trimming cost V 0 bases and J 0 bases, with 13 bases left between them. CDR1 and CDR2 (germline): MNHEY, SMNVEV (reference sequence). This CDR3 is built from 17 residues. The CDR3 coding sequence is TGTGCCAGCAGTTTATCCTTACTAGCCACTAGCACAGATACGCAGTATTTT. Its translation is CASSLSLLATSTDTQYF.

There are a few counts of this clonotype. The rearrangement links TRBV27 to TRBJ2-1; 8 positions match TRBD2. V dropped 4 bases and J dropped 0; count of bases not matched to a gene: 5. Germline-derived CDR1 and CDR2 are MNHEY and SMNVEV (reference sequence). This CDR3 has 16 amino acids. The chain's CDR3 is CASSWWTSHSYNEQFF. CDR3 DNA: TGTGCCAGCAGTTGGTGGACTAGCCACTCCTACAATGAGCAGTTCTTC.

This clonotype was recorded at least ten times. This chain links TRBV7-2 with TRBJ2-7; D perhaps matches TRBD1 (6 bases). The CDR3 has 15 amino acids. Germline CDR1 reads SGHTA; CDR2 reads FQGNSA. V was pared by 1 base and J by 0 bases, with 10 bases between. DNA of the CDR3: TGTGCCAGCAGCTTAGGTACAGGGAGCTCCTACGAGCAGTACTTC. Its translation is CASSLGTGSSYEQYF. The whole variable domain, remainder taken from reference TRBV7-2 and TRBJ2-7, is GAGVSQSPSNKVTEKGKDVELRCDPISGHTALYWYRQSLGQGLEFLIYFQGNSAPDKSGLPSDRFSAERTGGSVSTLTIQRTQQEDSAVYLCASSLGTGSSYEQYFGPGTRLTVT.

This clonotype was observed many times. J is TRBJ2-7 and V is TRBV20-1; 9 nucleotides align to TRBD2. This CDR3 spans 12 amino acids. Per the germline V gene, CDR1 is DFQATT and CDR2 is SNEGSKA (reference sequence). V shed 6 bases and J 3 bases; nucleotides not matched to a gene: 3. The CDR3 nucleotides are TGCAGTGCCCCGACTAGCGGCTACGAGCAGTACTTC. Protein product: CSAPTSGYEQYF.

This chain links TRBV9 with TRBJ2-3, with 15 bases lining up with TRBD2. V dropped 1 base and J dropped 6; count of bases not matched to a gene: 6. The germline V gene has CDR1 SGDLS and CDR2 YYNGEE. CDR3 size: 17 residues. Here the CDR3 DNA reads TGTGCCAGCAGCGTACCCCGGACTAGCGGGAGGGTTGATACGCAGTATTTT. Its translation: CASSVPRTSGRVDTQYF.

This clonotype was detected many times. The CDR3: CASSQEAGEGYEQYF. Written as DNA, the CDR3 is TGTGCCAGCAGCCAAGAGGCGGGGGAGGGGTACGAGCAGTACTTC. The chain is built from TRBV3-1 and TRBJ2-7; 7 nucleotides agree with TRBD2. CDR1 is LGHDT, CDR2 YNNKEL, per germline (reference sequence). V lost 0 bases and J lost 4; bases outside the gene matches: 6. The CDR3 contains 15 residues.

The chain carries TRBV11-1 and TRBJ2-1; 9 bases fit TRBD2. Germline CDR1 reads SGHAT; CDR2 reads FQDESV (reference sequence). The CDR3 consists of 18 residues. V lost 1 base and J lost 4; bases outside the gene matches: 11. The CDR3 loop reads CASSLGSSTSGTYNEQFF. CDR3 in DNA: TGTGCCAGCAGCTTAGGTTCTTCGACTAGCGGAACTTACAATGAGCAGTTCTTC.

Remarks on this clonotype: At one end the junction does not follow the germline gene, possibly because of a read error. The chain combines TRBV28 with TRBJ2-5, with D perhaps matching TRBD1 or TRBD2 (6 bases each). From germline, CDR1 is MDHEN and CDR2 SYDVKM. The CDR3 loop spans 13 amino acids. DNA of the CDR3: TGTGACAGCAGGCGCGGGACACAAGAGACCCAGTACTTC. Translating it yields CDSRRGTQETQYF.

This clonotype was observed at least ten times. The chain links TRBV12-3 or TRBV12-4 to TRBJ1-5; no clear D gene. V dropped 3 bases and J dropped 1 base, with 7 bases sitting between them. The CDR3 has 14 residues. The chain's CDR3 is CASSLPVSNQPQHF. The CDR3 coding sequence is TGTGCCAGCAGTTTGCCCGTGAGCAATCAGCCCCAGCATTTT.

V and J are TRBV20-1 and TRBJ2-7; D is uncertain. Germline CDR1 reads DFQATT; CDR2 reads SNEGSKA (reference sequence). Trimming stripped 6 bases from V and 1 base from J, with 19 bases between. This CDR3 spans 15 amino acids. The CDR3 region has the DNA TGCAGTGCAGATTCCTCACTTGGCGGTTCCTACGAGCAGTACTTC. Translating gives CSADSSLGGSYEQYF.

Many counts were recorded for this clonotype. The rearrangement links TRBV13 to TRBJ2-7, with no clear D. This CDR3 spans 15 amino acids. Trimming took 1 base from V and 2 from J, leaving 12 bases between them. Per the germline V gene, CDR1 is PRHDT and CDR2 is FYEKMQ (reference sequence). The chain's CDR3 is CASSLEGSLTYEQYF. CDR3 coding DNA: TGTGCCAGCAGCTTAGAAGGGTCCTTAACCTACGAGCAGTACTTC. Complete variable domain (other parts from reference TRBV13 and TRBJ2-7): AAGVIQSPRHLIKEKRETATLKCYPIPRHDTVYWYQQGPGQDPQFLISFYEKMQSDKGSIPDRFSAQQFSDYHSELNMSSLELGDSALYFCASSLEGSLTYEQYFGPGTRLTVT.

The V gene is TRBV20-1, the J gene TRBJ2-3, with 9 bases fitting TRBD2. The V and J ends lost 0 bases and 5 bases, in that order; junction bases with no gene match: 6. Germline CDR1 and CDR2: DFQATT and SNEGSKA (reference sequence). This CDR3 contains 15 residues. CDR3 DNA: TGCAGTGCTAGAGATGCTAGCGGGGAGGTAGATACGCAGTATTTT. It is translated as CSARDASGEVDTQYF.

This clonotype was seen repeatedly, ten times or more. V usage is TRBV12-3 or TRBV12-4 and J usage is TRBJ2-7; D is perhaps TRBD1 (5 bases). The CDR3 spans 13 residues. Trimming removed 6 bases at V and 0 bases at J, with 9 bases between. CDR3 nucleotides: TGTGCCAGCAGACCGACAGTCTCCTACGAGCAGTACTTC. Translation: CASRPTVSYEQYF.

This clonotype showed up just a few times. The V gene is TRBV5-4, the J gene TRBJ2-1; 12 bases match TRBD2. Trimming removed 3 bases from V and 0 bases from J; junction bases left unmatched: 10. The CDR3 is made up of 19 amino acids. Germline assignment: CDR1 SGHNT and CDR2 YYREEE (reference sequence). The CDR3 nucleotides read TGTGCCAGCAGCTCTCCACTAGCGGGAGGTTCCAGCTCCTACAATGAGCAGTTCTTC. Its protein product is CASSSPLAGGSSSYNEQFF.

This clonotype was seen ten or more times. This chain joins TRBV5-6 and TRBJ2-5; D is undetermined. The V gene's germline CDR1 is SGHDT and CDR2 YYEEEE. The CDR3 is 13 amino acids. Trimming removed 2 bases from V and 2 bases from J, with 7 bases in between. The CDR3 DNA reads as TGTGCCAGCAGCTTTTGGGAACAAGAGACCCAGTACTTC. This encodes CASSFWEQETQYF.

Comment on this clonotype: Because the CDR3's place on the DNA is in doubt, the DNA is left out and the CDR3 is given as listed by TCRdb. The chain is built from TRBV19 and TRBJ2-7; the table's D call, TRBD1, was not checked against the DNA. The CDR3 comprises 14 residues, both ends counted. Looked up from germline, CDR1 is LNHDA and CDR2 is SQIVND (reference sequence). The CDR3 spells CATYRCRTSYEQYF.

V usage is TRBV7-2 and J usage is TRBJ1-1, with D perhaps TRBD1 (5 bases). The V and J ends lost 2 bases and 4 bases respectively, with 11 bases between them. Looked up from germline, CDR1 is SGHTA and CDR2 is FQGNSA. CDR3 length: 14 amino acids. CDR3 sequence (DNA): TGTGCCAGCAGCTTATTGGCAGGGCGCACTGAAGCTTTCTTT. Translation gives CASSLLAGRTEAFF.

This clonotype was observed at least ten times. The chain uses TRBV20-1 and TRBJ2-2; tentatively, D is TRBD2 (6 bases). This CDR3 comprises 15 residues. V lost 2 bases, J lost 3 bases, and 13 bases lay in between. Germline assignment: CDR1 DFQATT and CDR2 SNEGSKA (reference sequence). Here the CDR3 DNA reads TGCAGTGCTAGAACTCTAGCGTGGTACACCGGGGAGCTGTTTTTT. It is translated as CSARTLAWYTGELFF.

This clonotype was counted only a few times. V gene TRBV21-1 combines with J gene TRBJ2-5; the table assigns TRBD1, which was not confirmed against the DNA. TRBV21-1 is a recognized pseudogene. The CDR3 is made up of 16 amino acids. CDR3 coding DNA: TGTGCCAGCAGCAAATCCCCTTGTAACAATCGAGAGACCCAGTACTTC. This translates into CASSKSPCNNRETQYF.

This clonotype was seen many times. CDR3 loop: CASSRGNTEAFF. The CDR3, as DNA: TGTGCCAGCAGCAGGGGGAACACTGAAGCTTTCTTT. The chain joins TRBV28 to TRBJ1-1; tentative D call: TRBD1 (6 bases). This CDR3 has 12 residues. V was cut by 6 bases and J by 1 base, with 6 bases left in between. CDR1 and CDR2 (germline): MDHEN, SYDVKM.

This chain connects TRBV29-1 to TRBJ2-1, with D tentatively TRBD1 (6 bases). In germline, CDR1 is SQVTM, CDR2 ANQGSEA. This CDR3 has 14 amino acids. Trimming took 7 bases from V and 6 from J, leaving 19 bases between them. CDR3 sequence: CSGGLGTGSNEQFF. The CDR3 DNA sequence: TGCAGCGGCGGGTTAGGCACAGGGAGCAATGAGCAGTTCTTC.